These 27 T cell receptor beta chains were all obtained from the same sample, sequenced in a study of blood T cell repertoires in COVID-19. TCRdb's table, derived via immunoSEQ multiplex PCR, lists solely in-frame clones and lacks some. The repertoire holds about 90,000 clones, 90% seen once, with over 4.5% in the top ten. Sequencing was carried out using peripheral blood. The receptors shown here come from a man aged 45-65 years with acute or convalescent COVID-19.

The chain joins TRBV6-5 to TRBJ1-5, with 8 bases fitting TRBD1. Unmatched junction bases numbered 7, after V lost 6 bases and J lost 6 bases. Germline loops: CDR1 MNHEY, CDR2 SVGAGI. The CDR3 has 14 amino acids. The CDR3 nucleotides are TGTGCCAGCAGGCCCAGACAGGGGAGTCAGCCCCAGCATTTT. Protein sequence: CASRPRQGSQPQHF.

V usage is TRBV7-6 and J usage is TRBJ2-7, with TRBD1 matching over 10 bases. This CDR3 is 15 amino acids long. CDR1 is SGHVS and CDR2 is FNYEAQ in the germline V gene. After removal of 5 bases from V and 2 bases from J, the junction contained 6 bases not matched to a gene. The CDR3 region is CASSKDRGGPYEQYF. The CDR3 DNA sequence: TGTGCCAGCAGCAAGGACAGGGGGGGCCCCTACGAGCAGTACTTC.

This rearrangement joins TRBV19 to TRBJ2-2, with 8 nucleotides matching TRBD1. The CDR3 runs 14 residues. V lost 4 bases, J lost 3 bases, and 1 base stayed unmatched. The germline CDR1 and CDR2 sequences are LNHDA and SQIVND (reference sequence). CDR3 protein: CASSRQGYTGELFF. The CDR3 bases are TGTGCCAGTAGTAGACAGGGGTACACCGGGGAGCTGTTTTTT.

This chain joins TRBV5-5 and TRBJ2-5; 7 positions agree with TRBD2. The J segment lost 3 bases and the V segment lost 4 bases, leaving 3 bases of the junction unmatched. The CDR3 contains 13 residues. The germline gives CDR1 SGHKS, CDR2 YYEKEE (reference sequence). CDR3 nucleotide sequence: TGTGCCAGCAGCCTTGGGGGGGAAGAGACCCAGTACTTC. Encoded protein: CASSLGGEETQYF.

This clone appeared a single time. The genes are TRBV5-1 and TRBJ2-2; 8 bases map to TRBD1. The CDR3 has 15 amino acids. Germline-derived CDR1 and CDR2 are SGHRS and YFSETQ. V gave up 1 base and J gave up 2 bases; unmatched junction bases: 1. This CDR3 reads CASSLTGGNTGELFF. CDR3 DNA: TGCGCCAGCAGCTTGACAGGGGGAAACACCGGGGAGCTGTTTTTT.

In DNA form, the CDR3 reads TGCGCCAGCAGCGGAACCGGGACAGGGGGTCTTGGAACTAATGAAAAACTGTTTTTT. As protein: CASSGTGTGGLGTNEKLFF. The V call is TRBV5-1, the J call TRBJ1-4; TRBD1 matches 11 bases. The CDR3 totals 19 residues. CDR1 is SGHRS, CDR2 YFSETQ, per germline. V shed 4 bases, J shed 1 base, and the junction held 12 bases outside the gene matches.

V is TRBV3-1 (or the pseudogene TRBV3-2) and J is TRBJ2-3; TRBD2 agrees at 8 bases. Germline V gene sequence: CDR1 LGHDT, CDR2 YNNKEL (reference sequence). V gave up 1 base and J gave up 4 bases; unmatched junction bases: 7. This CDR3 spans 16 amino acids. The CDR3 region is CASSQGWREDADTQYF. In DNA form, the CDR3 reads TGTGCCAGCAGCCAAGGATGGCGGGAGGACGCAGATACGCAGTATTTT.

V is TRBV24-1 and J is TRBJ1-2; D may be TRBD1 (6 bases). The V gene lost 4 bases and the J gene lost 6 bases, with 17 bases spanning the gap. The CDR3 covers 15 residues. Germline lookup yields CDR1 KGHDR and CDR2 SFDVKD. The CDR3 DNA is TGTGCCACCAGTGACCCCGGACAGACAAAGGATGGCTACACCTTC. As protein: CATSDPGQTKDGYTF.

The chain links TRBV7-2 to TRBJ1-1; TRBD1 matches at 10 bases. The length of the CDR3 is 15 residues. V shed 1 base and J 4 bases; nucleotides not matched to a gene: 3. CDR1 is SGHTA and CDR2 is FQGNSA in the germline V gene. CDR3 sequence reads: CASSLVGTGATEAFF. CDR3 coding DNA: TGTGCCAGCAGCTTAGTAGGGACAGGGGCCACTGAAGCTTTCTTT.

The V gene is TRBV6-5, the J gene TRBJ2-4, with D tentatively TRBD1 (5 bases). Germline V gene data show CDR1 as MNHEY and CDR2 as SVGAGI. The CDR3 spans 15 residues. V lost 6 bases, J lost 0 bases, and 12 bases lay in between. CDR3 protein: CASSPQGVAKNIQYF. The DNA for the CDR3 is TGTGCCAGCAGCCCCCAAGGGGTAGCCAAAAACATTCAGTACTTC.

The chain uses TRBV24-1 and TRBJ1-2; D unresolved. V shed 6 bases and J shed 4 bases, with 5 bases lying between them. The CDR3 loop spans 11 amino acids. Germline CDR1 is KGHDR and CDR2 is SFDVKD. The CDR3 DNA reads as TGTGCCACCAGTTCGGGCTATGGCTACACCTTC. Its translation is CATSSGYGYTF.

The chain recombines TRBV5-1 with TRBJ1-4; 8 bases agree with TRBD1. In germline, CDR1 is SGHRS, CDR2 YFSETQ. The junction had 9 bases not matched to a gene; V was cut back by 5 bases and J by 0 bases. The CDR3 sequence is 17 residues long. The CDR3 nucleotides are TGCGCCAGCAGTGGGACAGGCGGATTTGCAACTAATGAAAAACTGTTTTTT. Translation: CASSGTGGFATNEKLFF.

This clone was found once. This rearrangement joins TRBV2 to TRBJ2-7, with 12 bases identical to TRBD1. This CDR3 contains 16 residues. Germline CDR1 reads SNHLY; CDR2 reads FYNNEI. V shed 1 base, J shed 3 bases, and the junction held 4 bases outside the gene matches. The CDR3 protein is CASSEEGTGGFYEQYF. CDR3 sequence (DNA): TGTGCCAGCAGTGAAGAAGGGACAGGGGGCTTCTACGAGCAGTACTTC.

The chain joins TRBV18 to TRBJ2-5; 9 positions agree with TRBD2. The CDR3 length is 13 residues. The junction had 1 base not matched to a gene; V was cut back by 3 bases and J by 5 bases. The germline CDR1 and CDR2 sequences are KGHSH and LQKENI. The CDR3 DNA sequence: TGTGCCAGCTCACCTGGACTAGCGGAGACCCAGTACTTC. This codes for CASSPGLAETQYF.

The chain combines TRBV9 with TRBJ2-7, with 13 bases lining up with TRBD2. This CDR3 is built from 15 residues. The junction had 4 bases not matched to a gene; V was cut back by 3 bases and J by 4 bases. Germline loops: CDR1 SGDLS, CDR2 YYNGEE. The CDR3 region has the DNA TGTGCCAGCAGCGCGAGGACTAGCGGGAGTTACGAGCAGTACTTC. Protein sequence: CASSARTSGSYEQYF.

This chain uses TRBV5-1 with TRBJ1-3, with 8 bases fitting TRBD1. Per germline, CDR1 SGHRS and CDR2 YFSETQ. CDR3 size: 16 residues. V shed 0 bases and J 2 bases; nucleotides not matched to a gene: 4. The CDR3 nucleotides read TGCGCCAGCAGCTTGGGACCACAGGGGGCTGGAAACACCATATATTTT. Protein sequence: CASSLGPQGAGNTIYF.

The chain links TRBV6-5 to TRBJ1-3; the D gene is possibly TRBD1 (6 bases). The CDR3 has 14 residues. Germline assignment: CDR1 MNHEY and CDR2 SVGAGI. Trimming pared 8 bases from V and 7 bases from J, leaving 18 bases between. In nucleotides, the CDR3 is TGTGCCAGCCAAGGGGCCAGGGGAAGGAACACCATATATTTT. This encodes CASQGARGRNTIYF.

The V gene is TRBV27, the J gene TRBJ1-1; 7 nucleotides align to TRBD1. In germline, CDR1 is MNHEY, CDR2 SMNVEV (reference sequence). V was clipped by 5 bases and J by 1 base; unmatched bases: 4. The CDR3 runs to 14 residues. The CDR3 region is CASSRDSPNTEAFF. CDR3 in DNA: TGTGCCAGCAGTAGGGACAGCCCGAACACTGAAGCTTTCTTT.

This chain uses TRBV19 with TRBJ2-2, with 11 bases aligning to TRBD2. The CDR3 covers 14 residues. Unmatched junction bases numbered 2, after V lost 6 bases and J lost 5 bases. CDR1 is LNHDA and CDR2 is SQIVND in the germline V gene (reference sequence). CDR3 region: CASSRTSGTGELFF. The CDR3 nucleotides are TGTGCCAGTAGCAGGACTAGCGGGACCGGGGAGCTGTTTTTT.

This clone showed up just once. The chain combines TRBV24-1 with TRBJ2-2; D is unclear. The germline V gene encodes CDR1 KGHDR and CDR2 SFDVKD. V gave up 3 bases and J gave up 1 base, with 11 bases separating them. CDR3 length equals 16 residues. The CDR3 coding sequence is TGTGCCACCAGTGATCCCTACCCAGGGAACACCGGGGAGCTGTTTTTT. Protein product: CATSDPYPGNTGELFF.

The chain couples TRBV4-2 to TRBJ2-3; 10 bases match TRBD1. Trimming at V came to 3 bases and at J to 0 bases, leaving 3 bases not matched to a gene. The CDR3 extends over 16 amino acids. CDR1 is LGHNA, CDR2 YNFKEQ, per germline. CDR3 nucleotides: TGTGCCAGCAGCCAGGGGACAGGGGAAAGCACAGATACGCAGTATTTT. Protein: CASSQGTGESTDTQYF.

The chain employs TRBV7-2 and TRBJ2-3, with TRBD1 as a possible D gene (5 bases). In germline, CDR1 is SGHTA, CDR2 FQGNSA. Between the trimmed V and J ends, which lost 7 bases and 12 bases, there was a span of 14 bases. There are 11 residues in the CDR3. The DNA for the CDR3 is TGTGCCAGCACCCAGATTGGACAACAGTATTTT. It codes for CASTQIGQQYF.

The CDR3 region is CASSYLGPATDTQYF. The CDR3 DNA reads as TGTGCCAGCAGTTACCTGGGGCCGGCCACAGATACGCAGTATTTT. The gene calls are TRBV6-2 or TRBV6-3 and TRBJ2-3; D perhaps matches TRBD1 (5 bases). With 2 bases removed from V and 2 bases from J, the gap between germline ends came to 11 bases. This CDR3 is built from 15 residues. Germline lookup yields CDR1 MNHEY and CDR2 SVGEGT.

The V call is TRBV18, the J call TRBJ2-2; D not certain. This CDR3 spans 14 amino acids. Trimming took off 4 bases at V and 1 base at J, with 7 bases between the two ends. Germline V CDR1 and CDR2: KGHSH, LQKENI. The DNA for the CDR3 is TGTGCCAGCTCACGTTACAGGAACACCGGGGAGCTGTTTTTT. It translates to CASSRYRNTGELFF.

This clone was seen only once. V and J are TRBV5-1 and TRBJ1-6; D is unresolved. Germline V gene lookup returns CDR1 SGHRS and CDR2 YFSETQ. Trimming shortened V by 0 bases and J by 6 bases, and 10 bases separated the two germline ends. The CDR3 is made up of 15 amino acids. CDR3 protein: CASSLVVGSNSPLHF. As DNA, the CDR3 is TGCGCCAGCAGCTTGGTAGTAGGGAGTAATTCACCCCTCCACTTT. Filled out from reference TRBV5-1 and TRBJ1-6, the complete variable domain reads KAGVTQTPRYLIKTRGQQVTLSCSPISGHRSVSWYQQTPGQGLQFLFEYFSETQRNKGNFPGRFSGRQFSNSRSEMNVSTLELGDSALYLCASSLVVGSNSPLHFGNGTRLTVT.

This clone has a handful of counts. The chain uses TRBV24-1 and TRBJ1-5, with 8 nucleotides matching TRBD1. V lost 6 bases and J lost 4; bases outside the gene matches: 4. Germline V lookup: CDR1 KGHDR, CDR2 SFDVKD. This CDR3 has 14 residues. In nucleotides, the CDR3 is TGTGCCACCAGTAGGGACAGGAAGAATCAGCCCCAGCATTTT. It is translated as CATSRDRKNQPQHF.

The genes are TRBV6-2 or TRBV6-3 and TRBJ1-2, with 9 bases aligning to TRBD1. Trimming cost V 2 bases and J 6 bases; bases outside gene matches: 4. The CDR3 loop spans 14 amino acids. Germline-derived CDR1 and CDR2 are MNHEY and SVGEGT. The CDR3 here is CASSYRRDRDGYTF. As DNA, the CDR3 is TGTGCCAGCAGTTACCGCCGGGACAGGGATGGCTACACCTTC.